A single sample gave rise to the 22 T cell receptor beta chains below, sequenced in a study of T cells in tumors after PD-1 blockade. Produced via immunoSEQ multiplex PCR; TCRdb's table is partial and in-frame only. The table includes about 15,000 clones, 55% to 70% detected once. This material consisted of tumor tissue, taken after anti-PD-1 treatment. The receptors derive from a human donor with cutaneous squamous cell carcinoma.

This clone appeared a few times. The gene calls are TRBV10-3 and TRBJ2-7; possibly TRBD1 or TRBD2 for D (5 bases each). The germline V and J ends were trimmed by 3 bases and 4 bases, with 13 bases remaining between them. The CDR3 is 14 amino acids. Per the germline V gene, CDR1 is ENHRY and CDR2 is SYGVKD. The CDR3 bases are TGTGCCATCAGTGAAGCGGACCACAGGTACGAGCAGTACTTC. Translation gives CAISEADHRYEQYF.

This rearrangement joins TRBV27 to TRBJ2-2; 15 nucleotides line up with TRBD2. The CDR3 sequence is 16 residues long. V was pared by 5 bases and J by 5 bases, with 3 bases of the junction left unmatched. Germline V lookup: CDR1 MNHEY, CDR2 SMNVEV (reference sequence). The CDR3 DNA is TGTGCCAGCAGTGAGGGGACTAGCGGGGGGACCGGGGAGCTGTTTTTT. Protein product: CASSEGTSGGTGELFF.

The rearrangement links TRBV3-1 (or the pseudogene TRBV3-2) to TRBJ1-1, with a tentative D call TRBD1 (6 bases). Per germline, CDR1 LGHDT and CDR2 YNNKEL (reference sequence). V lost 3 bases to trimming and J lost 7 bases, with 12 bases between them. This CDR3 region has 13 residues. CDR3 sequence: CASSQDEQGEAFF. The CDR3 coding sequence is TGTGCCAGCAGCCAGGATGAACAGGGTGAAGCTTTCTTT.

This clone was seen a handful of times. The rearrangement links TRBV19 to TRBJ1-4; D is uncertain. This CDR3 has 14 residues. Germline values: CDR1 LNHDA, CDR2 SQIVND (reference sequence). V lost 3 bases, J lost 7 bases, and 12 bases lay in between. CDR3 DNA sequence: TGTGCCAGTAGTATGAGGCCTGCCGGTGAAAAACTGTTTTTT. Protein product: CASSMRPAGEKLFF.

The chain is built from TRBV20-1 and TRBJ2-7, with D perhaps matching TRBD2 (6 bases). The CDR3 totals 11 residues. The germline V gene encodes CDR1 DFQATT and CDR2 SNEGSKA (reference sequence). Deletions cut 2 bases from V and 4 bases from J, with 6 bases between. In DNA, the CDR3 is TGCAGTGCTAGACTAGCGTACGAGCAGTACTTC. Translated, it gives CSARLAYEQYF.

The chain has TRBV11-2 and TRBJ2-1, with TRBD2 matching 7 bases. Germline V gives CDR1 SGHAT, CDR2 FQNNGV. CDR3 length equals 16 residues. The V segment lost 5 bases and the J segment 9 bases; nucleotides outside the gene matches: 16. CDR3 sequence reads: CASSRVSRAGMGEQFF. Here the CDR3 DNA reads TGTGCCAGCAGCCGGGTGAGCAGAGCGGGAATGGGTGAGCAGTTCTTC. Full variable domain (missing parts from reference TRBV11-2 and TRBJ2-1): EAGVAQSPRYKIIEKRQSVAFWCNPISGHATLYWYQQILGQGPKLLIQFQNNGVVDDSQLPKDRFSAERLKGVDSTLKIQPAKLEDSAVYLCASSRVSRAGMGEQFFGPGTRLTVL.

The DNA for the CDR3 is TGTGCCAGCTCATCTACCGGGACTAGCGGGCTGAATGAGCAGTTCTTC. As protein: CASSSTGTSGLNEQFF. The J gene is TRBJ2-1, the V gene TRBV18; the match to TRBD2 covers 12 bases. Trimming at V came to 5 bases and at J to 7 bases, leaving 9 bases not matched to a gene. This CDR3 spans 16 amino acids. Germline V gene data show CDR1 as KGHSH and CDR2 as LQKENI.

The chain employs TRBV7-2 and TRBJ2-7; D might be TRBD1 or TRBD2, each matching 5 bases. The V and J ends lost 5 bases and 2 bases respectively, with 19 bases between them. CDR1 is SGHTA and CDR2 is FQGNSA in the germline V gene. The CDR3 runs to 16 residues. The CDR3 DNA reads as TGTGCCAGCAGCCAAAGTGGGGTGGGGGTAACCTACGAGCAGTACTTC. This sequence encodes CASSQSGVGVTYEQYF.

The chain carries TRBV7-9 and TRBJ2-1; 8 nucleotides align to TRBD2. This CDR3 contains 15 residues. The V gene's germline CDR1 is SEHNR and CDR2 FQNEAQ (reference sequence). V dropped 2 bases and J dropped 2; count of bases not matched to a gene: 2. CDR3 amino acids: CASSLFGGAYNEQFF. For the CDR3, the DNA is TGTGCCAGCAGCTTATTCGGGGGGGCCTACAATGAGCAGTTCTTC.

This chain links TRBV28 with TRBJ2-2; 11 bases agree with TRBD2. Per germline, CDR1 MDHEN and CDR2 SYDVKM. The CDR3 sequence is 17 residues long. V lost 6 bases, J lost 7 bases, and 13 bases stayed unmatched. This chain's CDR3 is CASSPLAGAGDGGELFF. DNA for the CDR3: TGTGCCAGCAGCCCACTAGCGGGAGCGGGGGATGGCGGGGAGCTGTTTTTT. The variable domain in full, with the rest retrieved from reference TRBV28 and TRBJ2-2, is DVKVTQSSRYLVKRTGEKVFLECVQDMDHENMFWYRQDPGLGLRLIYFSYDVKMKEKGDIPEGYSVSREKKERFSLILESASTNQTSMYLCASSPLAGAGDGGELFFGEGSRLTVL.

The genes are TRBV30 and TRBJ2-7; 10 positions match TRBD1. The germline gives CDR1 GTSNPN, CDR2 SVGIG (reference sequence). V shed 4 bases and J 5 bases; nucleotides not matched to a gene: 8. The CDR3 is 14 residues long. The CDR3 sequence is CAWIQRDRGNEQYF. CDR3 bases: TGTGCCTGGATCCAAAGGGACAGGGGTAACGAGCAGTACTTC.

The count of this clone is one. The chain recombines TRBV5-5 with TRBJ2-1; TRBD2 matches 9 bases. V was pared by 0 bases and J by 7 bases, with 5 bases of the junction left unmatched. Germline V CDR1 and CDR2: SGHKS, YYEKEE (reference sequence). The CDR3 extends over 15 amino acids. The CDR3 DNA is TGTGCCAGCAGCTTGGGAACTAGCGGGTTGAATGAGCAGTTCTTC. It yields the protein CASSLGTSGLNEQFF.

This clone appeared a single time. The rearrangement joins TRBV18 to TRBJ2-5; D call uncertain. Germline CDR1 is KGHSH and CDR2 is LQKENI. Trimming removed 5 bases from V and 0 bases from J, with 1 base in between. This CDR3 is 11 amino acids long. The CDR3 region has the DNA TGTGCCAGCTCAAACCAAGAGACCCAGTACTTC. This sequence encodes CASSNQETQYF.

The CDR3 nucleotides read TGTGCCAGCAGTTACACCTACACAGGGGGCGACTACAATGAGCAGTTCTTC. Protein sequence: CASSYTYTGGDYNEQFF. V and J are TRBV6-2 or TRBV6-3 and TRBJ2-1; 9 bases map to TRBD1. The V and J ends lost 2 bases and 3 bases, in that order; junction bases with no gene match: 8. This CDR3 spans 17 amino acids. Per the germline V gene, CDR1 is MNHEY and CDR2 is SVGEGT.

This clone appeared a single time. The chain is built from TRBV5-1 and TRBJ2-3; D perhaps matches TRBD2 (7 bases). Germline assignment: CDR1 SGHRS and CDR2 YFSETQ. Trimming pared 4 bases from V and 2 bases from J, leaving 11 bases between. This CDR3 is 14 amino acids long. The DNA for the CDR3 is TGCGCCAGCAGCGGGGGGGGCGACACAGATACGCAGTATTTT. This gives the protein CASSGGGDTDTQYF.

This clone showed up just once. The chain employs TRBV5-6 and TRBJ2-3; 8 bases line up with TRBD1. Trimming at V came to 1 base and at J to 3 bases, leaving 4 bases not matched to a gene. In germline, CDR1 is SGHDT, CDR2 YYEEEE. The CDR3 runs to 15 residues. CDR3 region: CASSLWTGRTDTQYF. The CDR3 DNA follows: TGTGCCAGCAGCTTGTGGACAGGGAGGACAGATACGCAGTATTTT.

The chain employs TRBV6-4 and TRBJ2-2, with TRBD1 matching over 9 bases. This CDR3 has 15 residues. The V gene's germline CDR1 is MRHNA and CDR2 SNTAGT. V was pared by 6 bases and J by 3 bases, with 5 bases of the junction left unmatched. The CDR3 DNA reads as TGTGCCAGCAGAGCGGGACAGGGTGACACCGGGGAGCTGTTTTTT. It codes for CASRAGQGDTGELFF.

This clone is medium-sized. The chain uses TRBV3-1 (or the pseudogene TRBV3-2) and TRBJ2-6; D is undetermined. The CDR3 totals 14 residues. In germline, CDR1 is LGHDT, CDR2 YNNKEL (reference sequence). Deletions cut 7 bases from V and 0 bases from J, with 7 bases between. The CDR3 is CASTISSGANVLTF. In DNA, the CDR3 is TGTGCCAGCACCATAAGCTCTGGGGCCAACGTCCTGACTTTC.

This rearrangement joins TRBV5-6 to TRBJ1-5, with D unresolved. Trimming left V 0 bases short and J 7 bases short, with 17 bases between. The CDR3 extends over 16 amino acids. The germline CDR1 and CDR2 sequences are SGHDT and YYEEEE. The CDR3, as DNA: TGTGCCAGCAGCTTGGGAAGTTTCGGGGTTAGGCAGCCCCAGCATTTT. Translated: CASSLGSFGVRQPQHF.

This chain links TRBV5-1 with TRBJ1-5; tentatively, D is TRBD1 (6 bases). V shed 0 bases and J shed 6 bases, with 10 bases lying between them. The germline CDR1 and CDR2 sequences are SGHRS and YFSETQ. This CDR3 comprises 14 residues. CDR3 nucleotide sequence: TGCGCCAGCAGCTTGGAAGGGGGGCCTCAGCCCCAGCATTTT. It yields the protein CASSLEGGPQPQHF.

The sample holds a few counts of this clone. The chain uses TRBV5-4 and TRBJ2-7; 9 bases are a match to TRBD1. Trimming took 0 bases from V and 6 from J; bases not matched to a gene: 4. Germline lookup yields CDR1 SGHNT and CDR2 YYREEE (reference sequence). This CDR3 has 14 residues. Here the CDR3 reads CASSLAKQGAEQYF. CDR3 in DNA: TGTGCCAGCAGCTTGGCTAAACAGGGGGCCGAGCAGTACTTC.

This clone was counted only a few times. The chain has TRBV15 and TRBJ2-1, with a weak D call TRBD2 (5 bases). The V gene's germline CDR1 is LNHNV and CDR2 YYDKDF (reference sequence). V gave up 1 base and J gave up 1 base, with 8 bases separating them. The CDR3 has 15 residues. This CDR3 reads CATSRGSGSYNEQFF. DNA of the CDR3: TGTGCCACCAGCAGAGGATCGGGGTCCTACAATGAGCAGTTCTTC.